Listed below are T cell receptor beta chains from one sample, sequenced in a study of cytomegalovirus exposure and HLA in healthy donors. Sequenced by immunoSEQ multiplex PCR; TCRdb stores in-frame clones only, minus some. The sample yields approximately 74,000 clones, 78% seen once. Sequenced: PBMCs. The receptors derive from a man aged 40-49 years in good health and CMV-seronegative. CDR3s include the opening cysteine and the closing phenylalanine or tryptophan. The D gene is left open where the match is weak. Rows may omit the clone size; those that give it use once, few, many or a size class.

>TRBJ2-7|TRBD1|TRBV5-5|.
TGTGCCAGCAGCTTGGGAGGGACAGGGGCCTGGGAGCAGTACTTC
CASSLGGTGAWEQYF
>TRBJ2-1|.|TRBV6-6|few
TGTGCCAGCGGTAGCGGACCTACCTACAATGAGCAGTTCTTC
CASGSGPTYNEQFF
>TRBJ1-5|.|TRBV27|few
TGTGCCAGCAGTTCCCCAGGGGTTCAGCCCCAGCATTTT
CASSSPGVQPQHF
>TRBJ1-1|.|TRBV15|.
TGTGCCACCAGCAGAGAAAGGGGCACTGAAGCTTTCTTT
CATSRERGTEAFF
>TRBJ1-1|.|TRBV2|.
TGTGCCAGCAGTACTCGACAGTCGAACACTGAAGCTTTCTTT
CASSTRQSNTEAFF
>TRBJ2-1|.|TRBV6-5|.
TGTGCCAGCCGCGCCATCAACAATGAGCAGTTCTTC
CASRAINNEQFF
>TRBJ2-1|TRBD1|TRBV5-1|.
TGCGCCAGCAGCTACCCTATAGCAGGGGGCTCCTCCTACAATGAGCAGTTCTTC
CASSYPIAGGSSYNEQFF
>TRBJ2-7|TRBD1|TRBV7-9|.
TGTGCCAGCAGAAGATCAGGGGGCGCACCGTCCTACGAGCAGTACTTC
CASRRSGGAPSYEQYF
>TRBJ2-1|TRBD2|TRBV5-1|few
TGCGCCAGCAGCTTAGAATCTAGCGGGAGGCTCTACAATGAGCAGTTCTTC
CASSLESSGRLYNEQFF
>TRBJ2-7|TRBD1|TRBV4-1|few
TGCGCCAGCAGCGGCAAGGGACAGGGGACTTTGGGCGAGCAGTACTTC
CASSGKGQGTLGEQYF
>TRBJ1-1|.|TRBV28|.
TGTGCCAGCAGTTTTTATTCGTCGAACACTGAAGCTTTCTTT
CASSFYSSNTEAFF